These T cell receptor beta chains were read from a single sample in a study of blood T cell repertoires in COVID-19. TCRdb keeps only in-frame clones here, not all; method: immunoSEQ multiplex PCR. The table records tens of thousands of clones, roughly 80% of them present only once. Sequenced sample: peripheral blood. These receptors all come from a man in his forties or fifties with acute or convalescent COVID-19. Both conserved end residues are part of each CDR3. The D gene is left open where the match is weak. Expanded clones are given a class, and other clones once, few, many or no size at all.

D gene,J gene,clone size,V gene,CDR3 protein,CDR3 DNA
TRBD1,TRBJ1-3,NA,TRBV11-2,CASSSVRGYGNTIYF,TGTGCCAGCAGCTCGGTCAGGGGGTATGGAAACACCATATATTTT
TRBD2,TRBJ2-3,few,TRBV2,CASSDSAGGPNTQYF,TGTGCCAGCAGTGATTCGGCGGGAGGGCCCAATACGCAGTATTTT
NA,TRBJ1-1,NA,TRBV6-5,CASPLTPNTEAFF,TGTGCCAGCCCGTTGACTCCTAACACTGAAGCTTTCTTT
TRBD1,TRBJ1-4,NA,TRBV13,CASSSTGAANEKLFF,TGTGCCAGCAGCTCAACAGGGGCGGCTAATGAAAAACTGTTTTTT
NA,TRBJ2-3,NA,TRBV10-2,CASSESQAVGTDTQYF,TGCGCCAGCAGTGAGTCGCAAGCCGTTGGCACAGATACGCAGTATTTT
TRBD1,TRBJ1-1,NA,TRBV7-8,CASSLAVAGGLNTEAFF,TGTGCCAGCAGCTTAGCGGTGGCAGGGGGCTTGAACACTGAAGCTTTCTTT
NA,TRBJ2-7,NA,TRBV7-6,CASSLELGGAEEQYF,TGTGCCAGCAGCTTAGAGCTTGGAGGGGCGGAGGAGCAGTACTTC
TRBD1,TRBJ2-3,NA,TRBV5-1,CASTLITGGSDTDTQYF,TGCGCCAGCACCCTAATAACAGGGGGCAGTGACACAGATACGCAGTATTTT
NA,TRBJ2-2,once,TRBV19,CASSIAANTGELFF,TGTGCCAGTAGTATCGCAGCGAACACCGGGGAGCTGTTTTTT
TRBD1,TRBJ1-5,NA,TRBV19,CASKTGQGRYSNQPQHF,TGTGCCAGTAAAACCGGACAGGGCCGATATAGCAATCAGCCCCAGCATTTT
NA,TRBJ2-2,few,TRBV4-1,CASSHSNTGELFF,TGCGCCAGCAGCCACTCTAACACCGGGGAGCTGTTTTTT
NA,TRBJ1-6,few,TRBV2,CASSFDRSNSPLHF,TGTGCCAGCAGTTTCGACAGGTCAAATTCACCCCTCCACTTT
TRBD2,TRBJ2-2,NA,TRBV7-8,CASSLAYGLAGGRGELFF,TGTGCCAGCAGCTTAGCGTATGGACTAGCGGGAGGGCGAGGGGAGCTGTTTTTT
NA,TRBJ2-2,NA,TRBV28,CASSGSTAANTGELFF,TGTGCCAGCAGTGGTTCGACAGCCGCGAACACCGGGGAGCTGTTTTTT
NA,TRBJ2-4,few,TRBV11-3,CASSPGDGRNIQYF,TGTGCCAGCAGCCCCGGAGACGGAAGAAACATTCAGTACTTC
TRBD1,TRBJ1-2,NA,TRBV11-2,CASRRPGGANYGYTF,TGTGCCAGCAGACGTCCAGGGGGCGCAAACTATGGCTACACCTTC
NA,TRBJ2-7,NA,TRBV5-1,CASSQGLASYEQYF,TGCGCCAGCAGTCAGGGACTGGCCTCCTACGAGCAGTACTTC
TRBD2,TRBJ2-3,NA,TRBV7-9,CASSLGGNKAGVPADTQYF,TGTGCCAGCAGCTTAGGAGGGAATAAAGCGGGAGTACCGGCAGATACGCAGTATTTT
NA,TRBJ1-1,NA,TRBV27,CASYPLDRQNTEAFF,TGTGCCAGCTACCCTTTGGACAGACAGAACACTGAAGCTTTCTTT
TRBD1,TRBJ2-7,NA,TRBV6-6,CASRPRGPDEQYF,TGTGCCAGCAGACCCAGGGGGCCTGACGAGCAGTACTTC
TRBD2,TRBJ2-1,NA,TRBV9,CASSVGPSGSSYNEQFF,TGTGCCAGCAGCGTAGGTCCTAGCGGGTCCTCATACAATGAGCAGTTCTTC
NA,TRBJ2-7,NA,TRBV19,CASSIDHGTYEQYF,TGTGCCAGTAGTATAGATCACGGGACCTACGAGCAGTACTTC
TRBD1,TRBJ2-5,once,TRBV4-1,CASSQDGTDKETQYF,TGCGCCAGCAGCCAAGATGGGACAGACAAAGAGACCCAGTACTTC
TRBD1,TRBJ2-1,NA,TRBV18,CASSGTGNNEQFF,TGTGCCAGCTCAGGGACAGGGAACAATGAGCAGTTCTTC
TRBD2,TRBJ2-7,NA,TRBV7-9,CASSLTGGGRGHEQYF,TGTGCCAGCAGCTTAACCGGGGGGGGCAGGGGCCACGAGCAGTACTTC
NA,TRBJ2-1,NA,TRBV28,CASSLSYNEQFF,TGTGCCAGCAGTCTCTCCTACAATGAGCAGTTCTTC
NA,TRBJ1-4,NA,TRBV27,CASSQTGINNEKLFF,TGTGCCAGCAGTCAAACAGGGATAAATAATGAAAAACTGTTTTTT
NA,TRBJ1-1,NA,TRBV2,CASIKDTNTEAFF,TGTGCCAGCATTAAGGACACGAACACTGAAGCTTTCTTT
NA,TRBJ1-1,NA,TRBV6-2/TRBV6-3,CASSYGQGWSEAFF,TGTGCCAGCAGTTACGGTCAGGGTTGGTCTGAAGCTTTCTTT
NA,TRBJ2-1,NA,TRBV7-9,CASRRIGEYNEQFF,TGTGCCAGCAGACGGATTGGGGAGTACAATGAGCAGTTCTTC
TRBD1,TRBJ2-1,NA,TRBV5-1,CASSNGQGDEQFF,TGCGCCAGCAGCAACGGACAGGGGGATGAGCAGTTCTTC
NA,TRBJ2-5,NA,TRBV3-1/TRBV3-2,CASSQAGHAQETQYF,TGTGCCAGCAGCCAAGCGGGACATGCTCAAGAGACCCAGTACTTC
NA,TRBJ2-1,NA,TRBV19,CASTRRGLGNEQFF,TGTGCCAGTACCCGGAGGGGGCTGGGCAATGAGCAGTTCTTC
NA,TRBJ1-5,few,TRBV7-9,CASSLISAGYQPQHF,TGTGCCAGCAGCTTAATATCCGCCGGGTATCAGCCCCAGCATTTT
TRBD1,TRBJ1-2,NA,TRBV7-9,CASSPEGAQGYTF,TGTGCCAGCAGCCCAGAGGGGGCACAGGGCTACACCTTC
NA,TRBJ2-2,NA,TRBV9,CASSVGGVSGELFF,TGTGCCAGCAGCGTAGGGGGAGTTTCCGGGGAGCTGTTTTTT
NA,TRBJ2-2,medium-sized,TRBV6-4,CASSDSVTADTGELFF,TGTGCCAGCAGTGACTCAGTTACAGCGGACACCGGGGAGCTGTTTTTT
TRBD1,TRBJ2-7,NA,TRBV6-5,CASSSTGGEQYF,TGTGCCAGCAGTTCAACAGGGGGGGAGCAGTACTTC
TRBD2,TRBJ2-5,NA,TRBV6-5,CASTPGGGTETQYF,TGTGCCAGCACCCCGGGGGGGGGCACGGAGACCCAGTACTTC
TRBD1,TRBJ2-7,NA,TRBV4-1,CASSQETGGSSSYEQYF,TGCGCCAGCAGCCAAGAGACAGGGGGTTCATCCTCCTACGAGCAGTACTTC
TRBD1,TRBJ1-1,few,TRBV2,CASRTDRGPEAFF,TGTGCCAGCAGGACGGACAGGGGCCCTGAAGCTTTCTTT
NA,TRBJ1-4,NA,TRBV4-1,CASSLAQRANEKLFF,TGCGCCAGCAGCCTAGCCCAGCGGGCTAATGAAAAACTGTTTTTT
NA,TRBJ2-7,NA,TRBV10-2,CASKRDSSAGEQYF,TGCGCCAGCAAAAGGGACTCCTCCGCCGGCGAGCAGTACTTC
TRBD1,TRBJ2-7,NA,TRBV7-8,CASSLIPCRGTGVILCEQYF,TGTGCCAGCAGCTTAATTCCTTGTCGTGGGACAGGGGTCATCTTGTGCGAGCAGTACTTC
TRBD2,TRBJ2-1,NA,TRBV20-1,CSASRLAGRGDNEQFF,TGCAGTGCTAGTCGTCTAGCGGGAAGGGGAGATAATGAGCAGTTCTTC
TRBD1,TRBJ2-1,NA,TRBV28,CASSLRRGLYNEQFF,TGTGCCAGCAGTTTACGCAGGGGGCTCTACAATGAGCAGTTCTTC
TRBD2,TRBJ2-1,NA,TRBV27,CASSNGLAAFYNEQFF,TGTGCCAGCAGTAACGGACTAGCGGCGTTCTACAATGAGCAGTTCTTC
TRBD1,TRBJ1-2,NA,TRBV5-4,CASSPDRGDGYTF,TGTGCCAGCAGCCCAGACAGGGGTGATGGCTACACCTTC
NA,TRBJ2-1,NA,TRBV7-8,CASSSGTGTSNEQFF,TGTGCCAGCAGCTCGGGGACTGGAACTTCCAATGAGCAGTTCTTC
NA,TRBJ2-3,NA,TRBV10-1,CASSDRSLTADTQYF,TGCGCCAGCAGTGATCGGAGCCTAACCGCAGATACGCAGTATTTT
TRBD1,TRBJ1-4,once,TRBV7-2,CASSFDRGSNEKLFF,TGTGCCAGCAGCTTCGACAGGGGGTCTAATGAAAAACTGTTTTTT
NA,TRBJ1-2,NA,TRBV4-1,CASSQVPGGYTF,TGCGCCAGCAGCCAAGTTCCGGGAGGCTACACCTTC
TRBD1,TRBJ1-1,NA,TRBV3-1/TRBV3-2,CASSHHGTEEAFF,TGTGCCAGCAGCCATCACGGGACAGAGGAAGCTTTCTTT
NA,TRBJ2-1,NA,TRBV11-2,CASREGSYNEQFF,TGTGCCAGCAGGGAGGGCTCCTACAATGAGCAGTTCTTC